This T cell receptor beta chain was sequenced for a study of blood T cell repertoires in COVID-19. Study information: Samples taken during acute and convalescent COVID-19 were collected in the United States, Italy and Spain. T cells, B-cell-depleted T cells, or PBMCs supplied cDNA or gDNA.

The V gene's germline CDR1 is MNHEY and CDR2 SMNVEV (reference sequence). The V end lost 6 bases, the J end lost 0 bases, and 15 bases lay between the germline ends. The CDR3 sequence is 16 residues long. Clones were sequenced by immunoSEQ multiplex PCR, and TCRdb holds only the in-frame ones, with some missing. The sample lists under 300,000 clones, 86% seen once, with roughly 13% in the top ten. The clonotype originates from a woman aged 70 to 79 with COVID-19, enrolled during active disease. Material: peripheral blood. The rearrangement uses TRBV27 and TRBJ1-5, with a weak D call TRBD1 (5 bases). The CDR3 reads CASSPRAGFSNQPQHF. CDR3 nucleotides: TGTGCCAGCAGCCCCAGGGCGGGGTTTAGCAATCAGCCCCAGCATTTT.